One sample yielded the 20 T cell receptor beta chains listed below, sequenced in a study of neurological immune-mediated disorders. TCRdb re-called the 5' RACE reads with MiXCR, one entry per CDR3 protein. This sample has tens of thousands of distinct CDR3 sequences, with under 3% found just once. Specimen: PBMCs. These receptors were obtained from a man aged 45-65 years with multiple sclerosis.

This clonotype was recorded at least ten times. V usage is TRBV18 and J usage is TRBJ2-2; D is unclear. The length of the CDR3 is 15 residues. Germline V gene lookup returns CDR1 KGHSH and CDR2 LQKENI. V was shortened by 4 bases and J by 3 bases, with 12 bases between the two germline ends. Written as DNA, the CDR3 is TGTGCCAGCTCACGGGAATGGGCGGACACCGGGGAGCTGTTTTTT. Its protein product is CASSREWADTGELFF.

This clonotype occurred many times. This chain joins TRBV7-9 and TRBJ2-1; 7 bases fit TRBD1. Germline lookup yields CDR1 SEHNR and CDR2 FQNEAQ (reference sequence). Trimming removed 1 base from V and 7 bases from J; junction bases left unmatched: 4. This CDR3 contains 14 residues. The CDR3 DNA is TGTGCCAGCAGCTTAGTACAGGGGCGGAATGAGCAGTTCTTC. It is translated as CASSLVQGRNEQFF.

This clonotype was seen repeatedly, ten times or more. V is TRBV4-3 and J is TRBJ2-7, with 11 bases lining up with TRBD1. V was clipped by 0 bases and J by 6 bases; unmatched bases: 7. In germline, CDR1 is LGHNA, CDR2 YSLEER. The CDR3 has 16 residues. In nucleotides, the CDR3 is TGCGCCAGCAGCCAAGAAGGACAGGGGGCCTCCGGCGAGCAGTACTTC. Translated, it gives CASSQEGQGASGEQYF.

There are many counts of this clonotype. V is TRBV5-1 and J is TRBJ1-4; D unresolved. Trimming took 1 base from V and 8 from J, leaving 12 bases between them. In germline, CDR1 is SGHRS, CDR2 YFSETQ. The CDR3 totals 14 residues. The CDR3 here is CASSLLTAAEKLFF. The CDR3 DNA is TGCGCCAGCAGCTTGCTGACTGCTGCCGAAAAACTGTTTTTT.

There are many counts of this clonotype. This chain links TRBV29-1 with TRBJ2-3; D might be TRBD2 (7 bases). Trimming took off 7 bases at V and 0 bases at J, with 20 bases between the two ends. The CDR3 has 16 amino acids. CDR1 SQVTM and CDR2 ANQGSEA come from the germline V gene. The CDR3 loop is CSGKGGGFLSTDTQYF. Written as DNA, the CDR3 is TGCAGCGGAAAAGGGGGGGGCTTTCTGAGCACAGATACGCAGTATTTT.

The chain recombines TRBV7-9 with TRBJ2-2; 8 nucleotides agree with TRBD1. CDR3 length: 15 residues. Germline CDR1 is SEHNR and CDR2 is FQNEAQ (reference sequence). The V gene end was trimmed by 3 bases and the J gene end by 1 base; junction bases not matched to a gene: 1. The CDR3 region has the DNA TGTGCCAGCAGCTTCGGGACAGGGAACACCGGGGAGCTGTTTTTT. Amino acids: CASSFGTGNTGELFF. The variable domain in full, completed from reference TRBV7-9 and TRBJ2-2, reads DTGVSQNPRHKITKRGQNVTFRCDPISEHNRLYWYRQTLGQGPEFLTYFQNEAQLEKSRLLSDRFSAERPKGSFSTLEIQRTEQGDSAMYLCASSFGTGNTGELFFGEGSRLTVL.

At least ten counts were recorded for this clonotype. DNA of the CDR3: TGTGCCAGCAGCTCTCGGACAGAGAGGTTTTCCGAGCAGTACTTC. Its protein product is CASSSRTERFSEQYF. This sequence joins TRBV7-2 and TRBJ2-7; tentative D call: TRBD1 (6 bases). Germline V gene sequence: CDR1 SGHTA, CDR2 FQGNSA. Deletions cut 4 bases from V and 6 bases from J, with 19 bases between. The CDR3 runs to 15 residues.

There are many counts of this clonotype. CDR3 nucleotides: TGTGCCAGCAGTGCGGCTAGCGGGGGGGCAGATACGCAGTATTTT. Encoded protein: CASSAASGGADTQYF. The gene calls are TRBV6-4 and TRBJ2-3, with 12 positions matching TRBD2. The CDR3 covers 15 residues. J was trimmed by 4 bases and V by 4 bases; bases with no gene match: 3. CDR1 is MRHNA, CDR2 SNTAGT, per germline.

This clonotype was recorded many times. This chain joins TRBV12-3 or TRBV12-4 and TRBJ1-4; D call uncertain. V was cut by 6 bases and J by 10 bases, with 18 bases left in between. The CDR3 covers 14 residues. The CDR3 region is CASSPPGWAAKLFF. For the CDR3, the DNA is TGTGCCAGCAGCCCTCCGGGATGGGCCGCAAAACTGTTTTTT.

This clonotype was seen ten or more times. The chain joins TRBV4-1 to TRBJ2-2; unclear D gene. Trimming shortened V by 3 bases and J by 0 bases, and 8 bases separated the two germline ends. The length of the CDR3 is 15 residues. CDR1 is MGHRA and CDR2 is YSYEKL in the germline V gene. Written as DNA, the CDR3 is TGCGCCAGCAGCCACAATACCGCGAACACCGGGGAGCTGTTTTTT. Protein: CASSHNTANTGELFF.

Ten or more counts support this clonotype. The V and J genes are TRBV5-1 and TRBJ2-7; TRBD2 is a possible D gene (6 bases). Germline V lookup: CDR1 SGHRS, CDR2 YFSETQ. Trimming took 4 bases from V and 1 from J, leaving 15 bases between them. The CDR3 runs 15 residues. The CDR3 loop reads CASSLGTGGSYEQYF. Written as DNA, the CDR3 is TGCGCCAGCAGCCTCGGGACTGGAGGTTCCTACGAGCAGTACTTC.

This clonotype was detected many times. The chain has TRBV9 and TRBJ2-3, with 9 nucleotides matching TRBD2. With V trimmed by 1 base and J by 2 bases, 8 bases remained unmatched. The CDR3 runs to 17 residues. Germline V gives CDR1 SGDLS, CDR2 YYNGEE. CDR3 in DNA: TGTGCCAGCAGCGTACTCATGAGCGGGGGGAACACAGATACGCAGTATTTT. Its translation is CASSVLMSGGNTDTQYF.

This clonotype was counted at least ten times. The CDR3 region is CASSPRDRGVYEQYF. The CDR3 DNA reads as TGTGCCAGCAGCCCGCGGGACAGGGGAGTCTACGAGCAGTACTTC. The chain is built from TRBV11-1 and TRBJ2-7, with TRBD1 matching over 10 bases. The CDR3 loop spans 15 amino acids. The germline CDR1 and CDR2 sequences are SGHAT and FQDESV (reference sequence). V shed 5 bases and J 3 bases; nucleotides not matched to a gene: 7.

This clonotype occurred many times. The chain employs TRBV7-2 and TRBJ2-7, with 9 bases aligning to TRBD2. The germline V gene encodes CDR1 SGHTA and CDR2 FQGNSA. The length of the CDR3 is 13 residues. V dropped 5 bases and J dropped 7; count of bases not matched to a gene: 6. CDR3 DNA: TGTGCCAGCAGCCGCGGACTAGCGTGGGAGCAGTACTTC. Translation gives CASSRGLAWEQYF.

This clonotype has ten or more counts. The rearrangement joins TRBV20-1 to TRBJ2-7; no definite D call. The CDR3 covers 12 residues. Germline V gene lookup returns CDR1 DFQATT and CDR2 SNEGSKA (reference sequence). The V end was cut by 1 base, the J end by 3 bases, with 7 bases between. Here the CDR3 DNA reads TGCAGTGCTAGAGGTCAGAACTACGAGCAGTACTTC. Translation gives CSARGQNYEQYF.

Concerning this clonotype itself: This may be a read error, as it is one base from a much larger clone. The chain joins TRBV12-3 or TRBV12-4 to TRBJ1-5; D not certain. V was cut by 3 bases and J by 1 base, with 7 bases left in between. CDR3 length equals 14 residues. The CDR3 sequence is CASSFLGSNQPQHF. The CDR3 DNA is TGTGCCAGCAGTTTTCTTGGGAGCAATCAGCCCCAGCATTTT.

The chain recombines TRBV18 with TRBJ1-2, with no clear D. Germline V gene lookup returns CDR1 KGHSH and CDR2 LQKENI. This CDR3 contains 13 residues. Trimming cost V 2 bases and J 3 bases, with 7 bases left between them. In DNA form, the CDR3 reads TGTGCCAGCTCACCAGGGCCGGACTATGGCTACACCTTC. This codes for CASSPGPDYGYTF.

This clonotype was detected many times. The V gene is TRBV15, the J gene TRBJ2-6; a possible D gene is TRBD1 (6 bases). Trimming removed 0 bases from V and 10 bases from J, with 16 bases in between. CDR1 is LNHNV and CDR2 is YYDKDF in the germline V gene (reference sequence). The CDR3 is 16 amino acids. CDR3 bases: TGTGCCACCAGCAGAGATCAGACCAGGGGATTGAACGTCCTGACTTTC. This sequence encodes CATSRDQTRGLNVLTF.

This clonotype was picked up many times. This chain joins TRBV29-1 and TRBJ1-3; no clear D gene. This CDR3 is 13 amino acids long. V was pared by 7 bases and J by 0 bases, with 10 bases between. Germline V gene data show CDR1 as SQVTM and CDR2 as ANQGSEA. The CDR3 bases are TGCAGCGCCCAACCGAGCTCTGGAAACACCATATATTTT. Amino acids: CSAQPSSGNTIYF.

This clonotype was found many times. The CDR3 loop reads CSAPASATSTDTQYF. In DNA, the CDR3 is TGCAGTGCTCCGGCCTCCGCGACGAGCACAGATACGCAGTATTTT. The chain combines TRBV20-1 with TRBJ2-3; D is unclear. The V end lost 5 bases, the J end lost 0 bases, and 15 bases lay between the germline ends. Germline CDR1 DFQATT, CDR2 SNEGSKA (reference sequence). This CDR3 comprises 15 residues.